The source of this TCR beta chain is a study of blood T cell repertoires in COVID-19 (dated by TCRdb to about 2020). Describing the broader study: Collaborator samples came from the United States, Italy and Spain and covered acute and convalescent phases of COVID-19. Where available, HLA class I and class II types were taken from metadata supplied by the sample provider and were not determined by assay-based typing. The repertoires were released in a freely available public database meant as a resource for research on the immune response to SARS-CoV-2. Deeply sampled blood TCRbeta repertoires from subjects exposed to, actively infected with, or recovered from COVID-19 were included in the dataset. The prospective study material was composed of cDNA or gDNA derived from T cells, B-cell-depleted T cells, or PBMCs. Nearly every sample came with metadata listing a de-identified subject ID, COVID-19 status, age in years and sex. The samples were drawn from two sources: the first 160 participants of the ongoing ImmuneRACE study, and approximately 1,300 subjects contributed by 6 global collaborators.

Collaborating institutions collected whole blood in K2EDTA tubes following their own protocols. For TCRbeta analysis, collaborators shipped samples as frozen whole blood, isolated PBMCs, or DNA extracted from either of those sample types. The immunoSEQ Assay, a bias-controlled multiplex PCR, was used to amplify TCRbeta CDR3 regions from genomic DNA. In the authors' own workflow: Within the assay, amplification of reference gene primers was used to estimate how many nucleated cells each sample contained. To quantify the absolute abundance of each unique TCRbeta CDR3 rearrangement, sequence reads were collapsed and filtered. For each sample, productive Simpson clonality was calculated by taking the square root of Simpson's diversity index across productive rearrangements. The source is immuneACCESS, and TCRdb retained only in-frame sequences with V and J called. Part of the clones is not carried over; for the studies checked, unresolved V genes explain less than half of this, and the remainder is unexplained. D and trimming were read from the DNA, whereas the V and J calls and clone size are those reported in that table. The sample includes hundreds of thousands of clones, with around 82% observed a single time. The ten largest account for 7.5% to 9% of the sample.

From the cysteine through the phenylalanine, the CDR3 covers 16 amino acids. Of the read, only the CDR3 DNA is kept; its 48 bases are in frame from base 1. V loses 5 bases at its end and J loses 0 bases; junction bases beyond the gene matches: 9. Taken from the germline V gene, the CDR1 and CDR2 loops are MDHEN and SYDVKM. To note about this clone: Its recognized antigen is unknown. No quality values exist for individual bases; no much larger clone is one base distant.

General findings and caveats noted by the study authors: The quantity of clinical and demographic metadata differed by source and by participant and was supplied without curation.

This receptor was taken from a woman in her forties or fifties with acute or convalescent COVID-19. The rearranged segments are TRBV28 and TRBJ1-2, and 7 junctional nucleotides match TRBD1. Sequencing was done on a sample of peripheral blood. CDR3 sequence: CASSPLDRAANYGYTF. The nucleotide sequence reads TGTGCCAGCAGTCCGTTAGACAGGGCAGCTAACTATGGCTACACCTTC.